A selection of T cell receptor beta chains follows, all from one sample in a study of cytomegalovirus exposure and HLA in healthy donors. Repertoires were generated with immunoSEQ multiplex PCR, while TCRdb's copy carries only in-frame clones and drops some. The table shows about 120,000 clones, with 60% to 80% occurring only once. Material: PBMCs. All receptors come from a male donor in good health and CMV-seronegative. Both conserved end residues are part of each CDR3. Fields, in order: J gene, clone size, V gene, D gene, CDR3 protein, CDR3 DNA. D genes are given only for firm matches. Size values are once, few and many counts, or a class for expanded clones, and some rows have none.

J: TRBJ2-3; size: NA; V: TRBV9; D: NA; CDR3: CASSMDRLSTDTQYF; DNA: TGTGCCAGCAGCATGGATAGACTCAGCACAGATACGCAGTATTTT
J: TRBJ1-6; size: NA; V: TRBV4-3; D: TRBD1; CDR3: CASSLNRGSPLHF; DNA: TGCGCCAGCAGCCTCAACAGGGGATCACCCCTCCACTTT
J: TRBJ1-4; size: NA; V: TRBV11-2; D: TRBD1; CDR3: CASSSPNRGRGNEKLFF; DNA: TGTGCCAGCAGCTCCCCTAACAGGGGGCGCGGTAATGAAAAACTGTTTTTT
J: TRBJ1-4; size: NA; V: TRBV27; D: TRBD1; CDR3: CASRTGKDEKLFF; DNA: TGTGCCAGCAGGACAGGGAAAGATGAAAAACTGTTTTTT
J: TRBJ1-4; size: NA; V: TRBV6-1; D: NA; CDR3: CASSQGWGEKLFF; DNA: TGTGCCAGCAGTCAGGGGTGGGGTGAAAAACTGTTTTTT
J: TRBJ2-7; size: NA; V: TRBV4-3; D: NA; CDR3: CASSPTDSYEQYF; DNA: TGCGCCAGCAGCCCAACAGACTCCTACGAGCAGTACTTC
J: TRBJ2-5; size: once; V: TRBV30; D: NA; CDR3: CAWSTLETQYF; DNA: TGTGCCTGGAGTACATTGGAGACCCAGTACTTC
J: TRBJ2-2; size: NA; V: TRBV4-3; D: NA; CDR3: CASSHYDWLDNTGELFF; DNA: TGCGCCAGCAGCCATTATGACTGGCTGGATAACACCGGGGAGCTGTTTTTT
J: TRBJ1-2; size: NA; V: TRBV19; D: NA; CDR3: CASSAGGYYGYTF; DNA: TGTGCCAGTAGTGCCGGGGGATACTATGGCTACACCTTC
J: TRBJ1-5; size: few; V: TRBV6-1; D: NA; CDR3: CASSRGYQPQHF; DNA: TGTGCCAGCAGCAGGGGTTACCAGCCCCAGCATTTT
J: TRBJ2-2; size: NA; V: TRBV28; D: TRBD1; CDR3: CASSRGPELFF; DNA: TGTGCCAGCAGCAGGGGGCCAGAGCTGTTTTTT
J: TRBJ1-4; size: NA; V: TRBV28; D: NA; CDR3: CASTPGGSVLHEKLFF; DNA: TGTGCCAGCACCCCCGGGGGATCGGTTTTGCATGAAAAACTGTTTTTT
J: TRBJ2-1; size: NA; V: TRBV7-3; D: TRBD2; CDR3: CASSGGALAGGPWNEQFF; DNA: TGTGCCAGCAGTGGAGGGGCCTTAGCGGGGGGGCCGTGGAATGAGCAGTTCTTC
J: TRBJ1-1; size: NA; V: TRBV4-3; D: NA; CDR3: CASSQGRGGSTEAFF; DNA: TGCGCCAGCAGCCAAGGCCGGGGGGGGAGCACTGAAGCTTTCTTT
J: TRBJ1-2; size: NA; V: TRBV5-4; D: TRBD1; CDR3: CASSLTGGGGYTF; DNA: TGTGCCAGCAGCTTGACAGGGGGCGGTGGCTACACCTTC
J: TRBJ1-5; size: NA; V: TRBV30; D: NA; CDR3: CAWSPSHGDQPQHF; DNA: TGTGCCTGGAGTCCTAGCCATGGGGATCAGCCCCAGCATTTT